This TCR beta chain was sequenced during a study of blood T cell repertoires in COVID-19. The germline V gene encodes CDR1 SGHRS and CDR2 YFSETQ. V lost 2 bases, J lost 10 bases, and 4 bases stayed unmatched. The CDR3 loop spans 13 amino acids. Profiled with immunoSEQ multiplex PCR; TCRdb holds only in-frame clones, not every one. The data hold 60,000 to 80,000 clones, with approximately 88% observed a single time. The TCR sequence derives from a man aged 45 to 65 with active COVID-19. The sequencing sample was made of peripheral blood. The V and J genes are TRBV5-1 and TRBJ2-3, with 10 bases fitting TRBD2. CDR3 nucleotides: TGCGCCAGCAGCTTAATTAGCGGGGGGTCGCAGTATTTT. Its translation: CASSLISGGSQYF.